These 5 T cell receptor beta chains came from one sample sequenced in a study of cytomegalovirus exposure and HLA in healthy donors. Libraries were prepared by immunoSEQ multiplex PCR; TCRdb keeps only in-frame clonotypes and omits some of them. The table has approximately 82,000 clones, 90% to 95% seen once. The sequencing sample was made of PBMCs. These receptors were obtained from a young woman in good health and CMV-seronegative.

This clone was counted only a few times. The chain links TRBV19 to TRBJ1-2; TRBD1 matches 7 bases. Losses at the gene ends were 7 bases for V and 9 bases for J; bases not matched to a gene: 11. CDR3 length equals 13 residues. Germline V gene data show CDR1 as LNHDA and CDR2 as SQIVND (reference sequence). CDR3 sequence: CASTVTGTDSYTF. CDR3 in DNA: TGTGCCAGTACCGTAACCGGGACAGATAGCTACACCTTC. The variable domain in full, completed from reference TRBV19 and TRBJ1-2, reads DGGITQSPKYLFRKEGQNVTLSCEQNLNHDAMYWYRQDPGQGLRLIYYSQIVNDFQKGDIAEGYSVSREKKESFPLTVTSAQKNPTAFYLCASTVTGTDSYTFGSGTRLTVV.

The chain carries TRBV21-1 and TRBJ2-4; the table's D call, TRBD1, has no DNA check behind it. TRBV21-1 is a pseudogene. This CDR3 region has 14 residues. The CDR3 DNA follows: TGTGCGGAATCGGGGACAGGGGGGCAAAACATTCAGTACTTC. Its translation: CAESGTGGQNIQYF.

In this sample, this clone turned up once. J is TRBJ1-5 and V is TRBV7-9; possibly TRBD1 for D (5 bases). Trimming removed 2 bases at V and 0 bases at J, with 14 bases between. This CDR3 is 17 amino acids long. Germline CDR1 is SEHNR and CDR2 is FQNEAQ (reference sequence). The CDR3 nucleotides are TGTGCCAGCAGCTTAAACAGGCAGACTTATAGCAATCAGCCCCAGCATTTT. Residues: CASSLNRQTYSNQPQHF.

This rearrangement joins TRBV7-8 to TRBJ2-1, with D maybe TRBD2 (5 bases). Trimming removed 5 bases from V and 10 bases from J, with 18 bases in between. Looked up from germline, CDR1 is SGHVS and CDR2 is FQNEAQ. This CDR3 is 14 amino acids long. CDR3 amino acids: CASSPWELDLEQFF. CDR3 bases: TGTGCCAGCAGCCCCTGGGAGCTAGACCTAGAGCAGTTCTTC. The variable domain in full, with the rest retrieved from reference TRBV7-8 and TRBJ2-1, is GAGVSQSPRYKVAKRGQDVALRCDPISGHVSLFWYQQALGQGPEFLTYFQNEAQLDKSGLPSDRFFAERPEGSVSTLKIQRTQQEDSAVYLCASSPWELDLEQFFGPGTRLTVL.

This sequence joins TRBV5-6 and TRBJ2-3; 14 bases map to TRBD2. The V segment lost 4 bases and the J segment 1 base; nucleotides outside the gene matches: 11. The germline CDR1 and CDR2 sequences are SGHDT and YYEEEE. CDR3 size: 19 residues. The CDR3 here is CASSGRLAGGLSGTDTQYF. Written as DNA, the CDR3 is TGTGCCAGCAGCGGGAGACTAGCGGGGGGGCTATCGGGCACAGATACGCAGTATTTT.